Ten or more counts support the clone carrying this TCR beta chain. Germline trimming cut 4 bases from V and 5 bases from J; bases unmatched to any gene: 11. Looked up from germline, CDR1 is ENHRY and CDR2 is SYGVKD. The CDR3 covers 17 residues. The data are from a study of blood T cells in healthy people across ages. With a J-beta primer mix and a sample-barcoded 5' primer, a second PCR ran about 7 to 12 cycles. A 12-random-nucleotide template-switch adaptor tagged each cDNA molecule. TCRdb re-derived calls from the 5' RACE reads in MiXCR, one entry per CDR3 protein. The table lists hundreds of thousands of distinct CDR3 sequences, roughly 32% of them singletons. Peripheral blood samples of around 9.3 milliliters were drawn from each donor.

The chain combines TRBV10-3 with TRBJ1-2, with 12 bases lining up with TRBD1. Sequenced input: blood. The receptor was derived from a woman of 80 years or more in good health. The CDR3 sequence is CAISGGPGQGARYGYTF. The DNA of the CDR3 is TGTGCCATCAGTGGGGGACCGGGACAGGGGGCGCGGTATGGCTACACCTTC.